This T cell receptor (beta chain) was captured in a study of T cell responses to AZD1222 COVID-19 vaccine. Trimming removed 3 bases from V and 8 bases from J; junction bases left unmatched: 7. Germline CDR1 is SGHRS and CDR2 is YFSETQ. The length of the CDR3 is 14 residues. Some clones are missing from TCRdb's copy, which holds only in-frame ones; the method was immunoSEQ multiplex PCR. Here the sample spans 120,000 to 150,000 clones, 89% being singletons. The source of this sequence is an adult in good health. The source material was peripheral blood, sampled on day 0 of AZD1222 vaccination. The chain uses TRBV5-1 and TRBJ2-1; TRBD1 aligns across 8 bases. The CDR3, as DNA: TGCGCCAGCAGCTCCTCTGACAGGGGCGATGAGCAGTTCTTC. This codes for CASSSSDRGDEQFF.